Presented here are 27 T cell receptor beta chains from one specimen sequenced in a study of identical twins. TCRdb re-analysed the 5' RACE reads in MiXCR, keeping a single row per CDR3 protein. The sample lists approximately 670,000 distinct CDR3 sequences, 6% to 6.5% occurring once. The sample was naive T cells sorted from blood. The receptors originated from a man aged 18 to 29 in good health.

The CDR3 DNA is TGTGCCACCAGTGATTCCGACTACGAGCAGTACGTC. Residues: CATSDSDYEQYV. The chain combines TRBV24-1 with TRBJ2-7; no reliable D call. V lost 2 bases and J 3 bases, leaving 4 bases between the germline ends. The CDR3 loop spans 12 amino acids. CDR1 and CDR2 from the germline V gene are KGHDR and SFDVKD.

This clonotype showed up many times. This sequence joins TRBV6-1 and TRBJ1-2; 9 positions agree with TRBD1. Germline V gives CDR1 MNHNS, CDR2 SASEGT. This CDR3 contains 15 residues. Losses at the gene ends were 6 bases for V and 3 bases for J; bases not matched to a gene: 8. CDR3 sequence (DNA): TGTGCCAGCAGAAACAGGGGGCAGGTGGACTATGGCTACACCTTC. Translating gives CASRNRGQVDYGYTF.

This clonotype has a count of ten or more. The genes are TRBV10-3 and TRBJ2-1, with TRBD2 matching over 7 bases. CDR3 length equals 14 residues. Germline loops: CDR1 ENHRY, CDR2 SYGVKD. Trimming cost V 3 bases and J 8 bases; bases outside gene matches: 7. The DNA for the CDR3 is TGTGCCATCAGTGAATCCGGGAGGCCCTATGAGCAGTTCTTC. It specifies CAISESGRPYEQFF.

The sample holds many counts of this clonotype. This sequence joins TRBV9 and TRBJ1-2, with D perhaps matching TRBD1 (5 bases). V dropped 3 bases and J dropped 3 bases, with 15 bases sitting between them. Germline lookup yields CDR1 SGDLS and CDR2 YYNGEE. The CDR3 runs to 15 residues. CDR3 DNA sequence: TGTGCCAGCAGCGCCGCAGGGAGTTTTGACTATGGCTACACCTTC. Amino acid sequence: CASSAAGSFDYGYTF.

The sample holds many counts of this clonotype. The chain uses TRBV20-1 and TRBJ2-7; D is possibly TRBD1 (5 bases). With 2 bases removed from V and 5 bases from J, the gap between germline ends came to 16 bases. CDR1 is DFQATT, CDR2 SNEGSKA, per germline (reference sequence). The CDR3 has 14 residues. The CDR3 nucleotides are TGCAGTGCTAGAATCCTGGGGCCGCACAACGAGCAGTACTTC. Translation: CSARILGPHNEQYF.

This clonotype was picked up many times. This chain links TRBV5-1 with TRBJ2-7; D not certain. The CDR3 totals 14 residues. Between the trimmed V and J ends, which lost 0 bases and 1 base, there was a span of 8 bases. Germline V lookup: CDR1 SGHRS, CDR2 YFSETQ. Written as DNA, the CDR3 is TGCGCCAGCAGCTTGGCTGGACGGTCCTACGAGCAGTACGTC. This codes for CASSLAGRSYEQYV.

The table lists this clonotype with a few counts. The chain employs TRBV5-5 and TRBJ2-5; TRBD1 is a possible D gene (6 bases). V dropped 2 bases and J dropped 5 bases, with 16 bases sitting between them. This CDR3 comprises 15 residues. Germline loops: CDR1 SGHKS, CDR2 YYEKEE (reference sequence). The DNA of the CDR3 is TGTGCCAGCAGCTTACAACAGGGCCCTATGGAGACCCAGTACTTC. Its protein is CASSLQQGPMETQYF.

This clonotype appeared many times. The chain is built from TRBV4-3 and TRBJ2-7; TRBD2 matches 12 bases. The V gene end was trimmed by 4 bases and the J gene end by 6 bases; junction bases not matched to a gene: 13. CDR3 size: 17 residues. The germline V gene has CDR1 LGHNA and CDR2 YSLEER. Here the CDR3 reads CASSPNLASGRASEQYF. Written as DNA, the CDR3 is TGCGCCAGCAGCCCTAATTTGGCTAGCGGGAGGGCATCCGAGCAGTACTTC.

Ten or more counts support this clonotype. The rearrangement links TRBV20-1 to TRBJ2-5; 13 nucleotides match TRBD2. The CDR3 length is 15 residues. V shed 6 bases and J 7 bases; nucleotides not matched to a gene: 11. In germline, CDR1 is DFQATT, CDR2 SNEGSKA (reference sequence). CDR3 bases: TGCAGTGCCCAGACTAGCGGGGGGCCCCCGGTGACCCAGTACTTC. It translates to CSAQTSGGPPVTQYF.

The table lists this clonotype with a few counts. The chain is built from TRBV27 and TRBJ2-2; tentatively, D is TRBD1 or TRBD2 (6 bases each). V was pared by 7 bases and J by 5 bases, with 23 bases between. The CDR3 spans 17 residues. Germline CDR1 MNHEY, CDR2 SMNVEV (reference sequence). CDR3 nucleotide sequence: TGTGCCAGCACCCGGGGCAGGCACCTAGGGGGGACCGGGGAGCTGTTTTTT. Amino acid sequence: CASTRGRHLGGTGELFF.

This clonotype was recorded many times. The chain uses TRBV5-1 and TRBJ2-1, with 9 bases fitting TRBD1. The CDR3 totals 18 residues. V trimming: 0 bases; J trimming: 9 bases; junction bases outside the gene matches: 16. The germline CDR1 and CDR2 sequences are SGHRS and YFSETQ. The CDR3 spells CASSLGETGTGIWGEQFF. In DNA form, the CDR3 reads TGCGCCAGCAGCTTGGGGGAAACCGGGACAGGGATTTGGGGTGAGCAGTTCTTC.

As DNA, the CDR3 is TGTGCCAGTGTGTCAGCGCACTCCGAGCAGTACGTC. Protein sequence: CASVSAHSEQYV. This chain uses TRBV27 with TRBJ2-7; D gene uncertain. V was cut by 9 bases and J by 6 bases, with 15 bases left in between. This CDR3 is built from 12 residues. The V gene's germline CDR1 is MNHEY and CDR2 SMNVEV (reference sequence).

This clonotype was seen more than once but under ten times. The V gene is TRBV4-2, the J gene TRBJ1-1; D gene uncertain. The CDR3 runs to 13 residues. CDR1 and CDR2 from the germline V gene are LGHNA and YNFKEQ. The V end lost 1 base, the J end lost 8 bases, and 11 bases lay between the germline ends. CDR3 nucleotides: TGTGCCAGCAGCCAAGGCGGTGATCTGGAAGCTTTCTTT. Its protein product is CASSQGGDLEAFF.

This clonotype was observed at least ten times. This chain links TRBV6-2 or TRBV6-3 with TRBJ2-1, with unresolved D. The CDR3 consists of 16 residues. V lost 5 bases to trimming and J lost 2 bases, with 16 bases between them. Germline assignment: CDR1 MNHEY and CDR2 SVGEGT. CDR3 sequence reads: CASSPLETLAYNEQFF. CDR3 bases: TGTGCCAGCAGTCCCTTAGAGACCCTCGCCTACAATGAGCAGTTCTTC.

The chain couples TRBV11-2 to TRBJ2-6; 7 nucleotides line up with TRBD2. Germline V gives CDR1 SGHAT, CDR2 FQNNGV. This CDR3 is 16 amino acids long. The J segment lost 2 bases and the V segment lost 6 bases, leaving 7 bases of the junction unmatched. CDR3 DNA sequence: TGTGCCAGCAGAAAGGCCGGGGGGACTGGGGCCAACGTCCTGACTTTC. The encoded protein is CASRKAGGTGANVLTF.

The sample holds many counts of this clonotype. The chain links TRBV5-1 to TRBJ2-3; the D gene is possibly TRBD2 (6 bases). Germline V gene data show CDR1 as SGHRS and CDR2 as YFSETQ. V was trimmed by 4 bases and J by 5 bases, leaving 11 bases between them. The CDR3 has 13 residues. The CDR3 reads CASSPLGGDTQYF. CDR3 in DNA: TGCGCCAGCAGCCCACTGGGAGGAGATACGCAGTATTTT.

This sequence joins TRBV27 and TRBJ2-1; D is perhaps TRBD2 (6 bases). V was trimmed by 10 bases and J by 6 bases, leaving 19 bases between them. The germline CDR1 and CDR2 sequences are MNHEY and SMNVEV (reference sequence). The CDR3 sequence is 14 residues long. The CDR3 DNA is TGTGCCACCCCTAGCGAGGAGGGTGTCAATGAGCAGTTCTTC. Translation gives CATPSEEGVNEQFF.

This clonotype was seen at least ten times. The chain employs TRBV27 and TRBJ2-7; 10 bases fit TRBD2. Trimming took 5 bases from V and 4 from J; bases not matched to a gene: 8. The CDR3 consists of 15 residues. Germline lookup yields CDR1 MNHEY and CDR2 SMNVEV (reference sequence). DNA of the CDR3: TGTGCCAGCAGTCCAAATCTAGCGGGAGAATACGAGCAGTACTTC. The encoded protein is CASSPNLAGEYEQYF.

CDR3 coding DNA: TGTGCCAGCAGTTCCCCTCCGCGCGGCAGTAAACCCGGGGAGCTGTTTTTT. This codes for CASSSPPRGSKPGELFF. The J gene is TRBJ2-2, the V gene TRBV12-3 or TRBV12-4; the D is unclear. Trimming stripped 4 bases from V and 6 bases from J, with 21 bases between. The length of the CDR3 is 17 residues.

This clonotype was recorded many times. The V and J genes are TRBV10-2 and TRBJ2-1; no reliable D call. CDR3 size: 12 residues. Germline CDR1 and CDR2: WSHSY and SAAADI. Trimming cost V 3 bases and J 15 bases, with 15 bases left between them. The CDR3: CASSESKGRRFF. In DNA form, the CDR3 reads TGCGCCAGCAGTGAATCAAAGGGAAGGCGGTTCTTC.

Many counts were recorded for this clonotype. The chain links TRBV12-3 or TRBV12-4 to TRBJ1-2; unclear D gene. Trimming took 0 bases from V and 7 from J, leaving 12 bases between them. This CDR3 spans 14 amino acids. Written as DNA, the CDR3 is TGTGCCAGCAGTTTAGCACGGCAGGAGGCTGGCTACACCTTC. Translated, it gives CASSLARQEAGYTF.

There are many counts of this clonotype. This rearrangement joins TRBV27 to TRBJ1-2; D remains unclear. Germline-derived CDR1 and CDR2 are MNHEY and SMNVEV (reference sequence). The CDR3 consists of 12 residues. The V and J ends lost 5 bases and 7 bases respectively, with 11 bases between them. The CDR3 region has the DNA TGTGCCAGCAGTAGCCTTGGGTTTGGCTACACCTTC. The encoded protein is CASSSLGFGYTF.

This clonotype was counted ten times or more. The V gene is TRBV20-1, the J gene TRBJ1-4; 7 bases fit TRBD1. The CDR3 has 13 amino acids. CDR1 DFQATT and CDR2 SNEGSKA come from the germline V gene (reference sequence). Unmatched junction bases numbered 5, after V lost 6 bases and J lost 4 bases. Written as DNA, the CDR3 is TGCAGTGCGGCAGGGGGGGGTAATGAAAAACTGTTTTTT. This translates into CSAAGGGNEKLFF.

In its sample, this clonotype was seen a few times. V and J are TRBV19 and TRBJ2-1, with D unresolved. Trimming took 0 bases from V and 0 from J, leaving 9 bases between them. This CDR3 spans 16 amino acids. Germline V gene lookup returns CDR1 LNHDA and CDR2 SQIVND (reference sequence). This CDR3 reads CASSIDRIGSYNEQFF. The CDR3 DNA reads as TGTGCCAGTAGTATAGATCGGATCGGCTCCTACAATGAGCAGTTCTTC.

This clonotype has a single count. This chain connects TRBV30 to TRBJ2-2, with D tentatively TRBD2 (5 bases). V was clipped by 2 bases and J by 5 bases, with 15 bases between them. Germline lookup yields CDR1 GTSNPN and CDR2 SVGIG (reference sequence). This CDR3 comprises 15 residues. CDR3 nucleotide sequence: TGTGCCTGGAGTATGATACGGGGTCTTACCGGGGAGCTGTTTTTT. As protein: CAWSMIRGLTGELFF.

This clonotype has at least ten counts. V gene TRBV6-6 combines with J gene TRBJ1-2, with 9 bases that match TRBD1. Germline V gene data show CDR1 as MNHNY and CDR2 as SVGAGI (reference sequence). The ends lost 5 bases at V and 6 bases at J; junction bases unmatched: 4. This CDR3 is built from 13 residues. CDR3 bases: TGTGCCAGCAGTCCGAGGACAGGGGATGGCTACACCTTC. Protein sequence: CASSPRTGDGYTF.

Only a few counts were recorded for this clonotype. The CDR3 is CASSESGGDTQYF. Written as DNA, the CDR3 is TGCGCCAGCAGTGAGTCGGGGGGGGATACGCAGTATTTT. The chain uses TRBV10-2 and TRBJ2-3, with 7 bases aligning to TRBD2. J lost 6 bases, V lost 0 bases, and 0 bases had no gene match. The CDR3 runs 13 residues. Per germline, CDR1 WSHSY and CDR2 SAAADI.